Sequencing of this T cell receptor beta chain was carried out in a study of CD8+ T cells in alopecia areata. RNA, once extracted, was reverse transcribed into cDNA for use as the sequencing template. Data came from immunoSEQ multiplex PCR; TCRdb stores just in-frame clones and leaves some out. The sample holds about 140,000 clones, roughly half seen once. With regard to this clone: Its antigen is undetermined.

Study-wide points: Scalp lesions, especially in alopecia totalis/universalis, had higher clonality than normal scalp.

This clonotype was obtained from a human donor with alopecia areata. Sequenced material: CD4+ T cells sorted from blood, taken at week 0.

CDR3 amino acids: CASSLVRGQNIQYF. CDR3 DNA: TGTGCCAGCAGCTTAGTGAGGGGACAAAACATTCAGTACTTC. The chain has TRBV7-2 and TRBJ2-4, with D perhaps matching TRBD1 or TRBD2 (5 bases each). The V gene lost 1 base and the J gene lost 5 bases, with 9 bases spanning the gap. The CDR3 is made up of 14 amino acids. The germline gives CDR1 SGHTA, CDR2 FQGNSA.